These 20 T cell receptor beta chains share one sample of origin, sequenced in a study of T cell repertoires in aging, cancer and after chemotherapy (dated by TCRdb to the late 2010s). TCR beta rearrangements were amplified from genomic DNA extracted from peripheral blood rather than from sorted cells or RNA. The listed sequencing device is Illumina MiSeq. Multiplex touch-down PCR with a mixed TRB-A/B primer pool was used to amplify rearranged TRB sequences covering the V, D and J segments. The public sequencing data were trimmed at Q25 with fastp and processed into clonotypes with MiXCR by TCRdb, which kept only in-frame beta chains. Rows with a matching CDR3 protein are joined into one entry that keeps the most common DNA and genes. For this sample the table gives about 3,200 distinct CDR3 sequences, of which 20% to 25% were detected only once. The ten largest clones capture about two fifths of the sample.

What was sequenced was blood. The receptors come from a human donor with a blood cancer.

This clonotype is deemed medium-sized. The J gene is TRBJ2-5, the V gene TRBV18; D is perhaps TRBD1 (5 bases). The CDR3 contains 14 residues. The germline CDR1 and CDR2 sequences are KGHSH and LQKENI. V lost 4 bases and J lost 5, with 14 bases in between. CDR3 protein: CASSLQVKGETQYF. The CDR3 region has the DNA TGTGCCAGCTCACTACAGGTTAAAGGGGAGACCCAGTACTTC.

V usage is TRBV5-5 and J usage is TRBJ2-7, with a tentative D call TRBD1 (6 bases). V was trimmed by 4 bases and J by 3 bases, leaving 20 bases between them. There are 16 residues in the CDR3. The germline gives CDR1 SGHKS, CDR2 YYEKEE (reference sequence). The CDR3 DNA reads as TGTGCCAGCAGCGCGGACAGCAACTTCGGTATCTACGAGCAGTACTTC. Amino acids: CASSADSNFGIYEQYF.

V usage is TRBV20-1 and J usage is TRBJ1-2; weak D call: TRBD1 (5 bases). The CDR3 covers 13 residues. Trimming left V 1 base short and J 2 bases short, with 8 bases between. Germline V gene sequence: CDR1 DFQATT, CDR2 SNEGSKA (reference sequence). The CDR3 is CSARARDNYGYTF. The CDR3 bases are TGCAGTGCTAGAGCCCGGGACAACTATGGCTACACCTTC.

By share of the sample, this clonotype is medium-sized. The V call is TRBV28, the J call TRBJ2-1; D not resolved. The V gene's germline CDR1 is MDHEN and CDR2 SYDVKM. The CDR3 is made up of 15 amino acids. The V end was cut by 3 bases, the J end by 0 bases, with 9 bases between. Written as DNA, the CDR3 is TGTGCCAGCAGTTTTTACCCCAGCTCCTACAATGAGCAGTTCTTC. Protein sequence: CASSFYPSSYNEQFF.

CDR3 coding DNA: TGTGCCAGCAGCCCTAGCGGGAGTGGAGAGACCCAGTACTTC. Its protein is CASSPSGSGETQYF. The chain uses TRBV9 and TRBJ2-5; TRBD2 agrees at 10 bases. The CDR3 loop spans 14 amino acids. CDR1 and CDR2 from the germline V gene are SGDLS and YYNGEE. The V and J ends lost 4 bases and 4 bases, in that order; junction bases with no gene match: 4.

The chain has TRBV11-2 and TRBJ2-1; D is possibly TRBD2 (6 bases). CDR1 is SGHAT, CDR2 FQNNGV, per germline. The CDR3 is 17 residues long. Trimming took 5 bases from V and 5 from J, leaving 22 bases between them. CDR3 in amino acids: CASSASIWIAVNNEQFF. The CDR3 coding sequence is TGTGCCAGCAGCGCCTCCATCTGGATAGCGGTAAACAATGAGCAGTTCTTC.

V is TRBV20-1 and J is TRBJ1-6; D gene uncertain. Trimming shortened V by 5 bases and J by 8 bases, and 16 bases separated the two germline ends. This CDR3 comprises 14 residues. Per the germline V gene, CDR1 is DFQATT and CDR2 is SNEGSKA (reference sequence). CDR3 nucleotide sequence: TGCAGTGCTGCCCCGGGGTCGATCGATTCACCCCTCCACTTT. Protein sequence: CSAAPGSIDSPLHF.

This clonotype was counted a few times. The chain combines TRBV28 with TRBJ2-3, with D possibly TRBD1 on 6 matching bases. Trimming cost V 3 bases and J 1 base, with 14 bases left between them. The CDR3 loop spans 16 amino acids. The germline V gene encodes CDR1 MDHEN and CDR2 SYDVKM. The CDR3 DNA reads TGTGCCAGCAGTTTTTTCAGGGGTCGGGGCACAGATACGCAGTATTTT. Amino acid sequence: CASSFFRGRGTDTQYF.

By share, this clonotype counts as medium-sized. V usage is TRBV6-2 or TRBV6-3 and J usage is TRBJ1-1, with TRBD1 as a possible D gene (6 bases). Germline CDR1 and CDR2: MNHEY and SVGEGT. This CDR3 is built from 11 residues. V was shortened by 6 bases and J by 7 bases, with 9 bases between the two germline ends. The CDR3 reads CASRQGIEAFF. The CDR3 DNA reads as TGTGCCAGCAGGCAGGGGATTGAAGCTTTCTTT.

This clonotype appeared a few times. In nucleotides, the CDR3 is TGCGCCAGCAGCTTGGGACACCGGGACCCTGGGACCGGGGAGCTGTTTTTT. It is translated as CASSLGHRDPGTGELFF. The rearrangement joins TRBV5-1 to TRBJ2-2; D is tentatively TRBD1 or TRBD2 (5 bases each). This CDR3 region has 17 residues. CDR1 is SGHRS and CDR2 is YFSETQ in the germline V gene. V was cut by 0 bases and J by 5 bases, with 17 bases left in between.

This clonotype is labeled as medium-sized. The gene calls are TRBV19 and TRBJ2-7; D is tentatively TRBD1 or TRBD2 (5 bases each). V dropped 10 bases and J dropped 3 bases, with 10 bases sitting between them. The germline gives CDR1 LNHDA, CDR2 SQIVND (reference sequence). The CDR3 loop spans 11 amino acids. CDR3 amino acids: CATRDGYEQYF. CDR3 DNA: TGTGCCACCCGGGACGGCTACGAGCAGTACTTC.

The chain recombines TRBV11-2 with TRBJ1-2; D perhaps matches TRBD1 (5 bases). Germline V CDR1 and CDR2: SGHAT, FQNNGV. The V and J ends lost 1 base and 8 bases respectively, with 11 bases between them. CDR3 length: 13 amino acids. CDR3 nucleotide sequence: TGTGCCAGCAGCTTAGGGGGGAGACGAGGCTACACCTTC. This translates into CASSLGGRRGYTF.

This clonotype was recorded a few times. The CDR3: CASSWLGQPQHF. The CDR3 DNA reads as TGTGCCAGCAGTTGGTTGGGCCAGCCCCAGCATTTT. This chain links TRBV28 with TRBJ1-5; D ambiguous. Trimming removed 4 bases at V and 7 bases at J, with 8 bases between. The germline CDR1 and CDR2 sequences are MDHEN and SYDVKM. The CDR3 extends over 12 amino acids.

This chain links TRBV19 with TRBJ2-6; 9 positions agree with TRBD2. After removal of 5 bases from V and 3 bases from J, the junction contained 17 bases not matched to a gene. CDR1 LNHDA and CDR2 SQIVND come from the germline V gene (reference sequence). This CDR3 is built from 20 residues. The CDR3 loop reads CASSPSFRRGGLDGANVLTF. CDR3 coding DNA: TGTGCCAGTAGTCCCTCTTTTAGGCGGGGGGGCCTAGATGGGGCCAACGTCCTGACTTTC.

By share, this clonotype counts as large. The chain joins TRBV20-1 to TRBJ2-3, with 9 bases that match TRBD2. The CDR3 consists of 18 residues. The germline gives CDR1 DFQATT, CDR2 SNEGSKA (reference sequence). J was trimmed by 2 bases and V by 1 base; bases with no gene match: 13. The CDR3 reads CSARAARLTSGNTDTQYF. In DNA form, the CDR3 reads TGCAGTGCTAGAGCCGCCCGACTGACTAGCGGAAACACAGATACGCAGTATTTT.

CDR3 amino acids: CASSLRGGNTIYF. CDR3 nucleotide sequence: TGTGCCAGCAGCTTGAGAGGAGGAAACACCATATATTTT. The J gene is TRBJ1-3, the V gene TRBV5-8; the D is unclear. Germline V gene sequence: CDR1 SGHTS, CDR2 YDEGEE. The CDR3 extends over 13 amino acids. Trimming took 1 base from V and 4 from J, leaving 6 bases between them.

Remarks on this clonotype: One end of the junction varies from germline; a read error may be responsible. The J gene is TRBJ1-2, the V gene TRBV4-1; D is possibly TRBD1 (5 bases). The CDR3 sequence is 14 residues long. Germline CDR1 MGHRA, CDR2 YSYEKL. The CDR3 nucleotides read TGCGCCAGCAGGCAAGATGGGACTGCGGGTGGCTACACCTTC. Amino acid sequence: CASRQDGTAGGYTF.

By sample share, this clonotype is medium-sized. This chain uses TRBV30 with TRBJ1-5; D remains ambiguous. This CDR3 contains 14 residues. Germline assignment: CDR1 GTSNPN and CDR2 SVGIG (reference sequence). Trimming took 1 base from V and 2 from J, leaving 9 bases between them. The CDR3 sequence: CAWSGTLGNQPQHF. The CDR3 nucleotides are TGTGCCTGGAGTGGGACTCTGGGCAATCAGCCCCAGCATTTT.

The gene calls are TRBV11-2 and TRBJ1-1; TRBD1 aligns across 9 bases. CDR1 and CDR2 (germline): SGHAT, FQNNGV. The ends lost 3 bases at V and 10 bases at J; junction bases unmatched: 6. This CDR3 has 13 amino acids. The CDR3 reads CASSLGQGGTAFF. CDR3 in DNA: TGTGCCAGCAGCTTGGGACAGGGCGGGACAGCTTTCTTT.

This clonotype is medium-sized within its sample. CDR3 amino acids: CASSLSDRGETQYF. For the CDR3, the DNA is TGTGCCAGCAGTTTAAGCGACAGAGGAGAGACCCAGTACTTC. V usage is TRBV12-3 or TRBV12-4 and J usage is TRBJ2-5, with D possibly matching TRBD1 (5 bases). Trimming shortened V by 2 bases and J by 4 bases, and 11 bases separated the two germline ends. This CDR3 has 14 residues.